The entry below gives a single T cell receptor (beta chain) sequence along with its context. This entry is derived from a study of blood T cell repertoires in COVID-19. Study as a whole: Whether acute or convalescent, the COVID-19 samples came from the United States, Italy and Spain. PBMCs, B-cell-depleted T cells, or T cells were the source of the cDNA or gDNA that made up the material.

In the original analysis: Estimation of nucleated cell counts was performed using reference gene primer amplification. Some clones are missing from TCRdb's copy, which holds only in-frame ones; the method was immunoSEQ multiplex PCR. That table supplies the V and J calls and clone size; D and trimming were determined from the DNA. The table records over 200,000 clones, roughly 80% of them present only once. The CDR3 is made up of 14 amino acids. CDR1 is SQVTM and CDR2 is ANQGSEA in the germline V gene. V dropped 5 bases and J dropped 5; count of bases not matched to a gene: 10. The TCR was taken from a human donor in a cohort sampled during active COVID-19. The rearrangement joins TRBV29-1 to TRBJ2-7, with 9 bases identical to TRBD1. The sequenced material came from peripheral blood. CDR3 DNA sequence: TGCAGCGTTAAGCGGACAGGGGCCCTTAACGAGCAGTACTTC. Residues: CSVKRTGALNEQYF.